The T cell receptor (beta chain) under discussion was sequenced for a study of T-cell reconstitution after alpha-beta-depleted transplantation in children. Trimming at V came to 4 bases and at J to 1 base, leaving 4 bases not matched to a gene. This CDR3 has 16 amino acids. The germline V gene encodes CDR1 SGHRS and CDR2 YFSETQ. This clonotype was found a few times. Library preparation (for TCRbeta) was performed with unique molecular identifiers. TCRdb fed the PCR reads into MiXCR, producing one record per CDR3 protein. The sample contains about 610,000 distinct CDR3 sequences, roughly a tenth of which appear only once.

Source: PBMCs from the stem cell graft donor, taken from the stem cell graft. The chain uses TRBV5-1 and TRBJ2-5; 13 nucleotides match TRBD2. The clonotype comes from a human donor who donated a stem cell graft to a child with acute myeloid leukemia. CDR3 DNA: TGCGCCAGCAGCCCGGGACTAGCGGGACGCCAAGAGACCCAGTACTTC. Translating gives CASSPGLAGRQETQYF. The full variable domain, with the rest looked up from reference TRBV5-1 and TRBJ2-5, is KAGVTQTPRYLIKTRGQQVTLSCSPISGHRSVSWYQQTPGQGLQFLFEYFSETQRNKGNFPGRFSGRQFSNSRSEMNVSTLELGDSALYLCASSPGLAGRQETQYFGPGTRLLVL.